This entry lists 28 T cell receptor beta chains sequenced from one sample in a study of blood T cell repertoires in COVID-19. Only in-frame clones appear in the TCRdb table, and some are missing; sequencing was by immunoSEQ multiplex PCR. The sample includes about 200,000 clones, 86% of them seen just once. Source material: PBMCs or T cells enriched from blood (not recorded which). The receptor set was obtained from a man aged 40-55 years with acute COVID-19.

The chain joins TRBV27 to TRBJ2-1; D remains ambiguous. V gave up 2 bases and J gave up 3 bases, with 8 bases separating them. This CDR3 region has 14 residues. CDR1 and CDR2 (germline): MNHEY, SMNVEV (reference sequence). CDR3 in DNA: TGTGCCAGCAGTTTACCAACAAACTACAATGAGCAGTTCTTC. It specifies CASSLPTNYNEQFF.

This chain uses TRBV2 with TRBJ1-3; D unresolved. V dropped 7 bases and J dropped 0 bases, with 10 bases sitting between them. CDR1 SNHLY and CDR2 FYNNEI come from the germline V gene. The CDR3 runs to 14 residues. The CDR3 reads CASMRESSGNTIYF. Written as DNA, the CDR3 is TGTGCCAGCATGCGGGAATCCTCTGGAAACACCATATATTTT.

The chain joins TRBV2 to TRBJ1-5; tentatively, D is TRBD1 (5 bases). Germline V gene data show CDR1 as SNHLY and CDR2 as FYNNEI. V lost 7 bases, J lost 1 base, and 11 bases lay in between. This CDR3 contains 14 residues. CDR3 sequence: CASKGPLSNQPQHF. In DNA, the CDR3 is TGTGCCAGCAAGGGGCCCCTGAGCAATCAGCCCCAGCATTTT.

This chain joins TRBV27 and TRBJ1-2; D possibly corresponds to TRBD1 (5 bases). V lost 6 bases to trimming and J lost 8 bases, with 13 bases between them. The CDR3 has 12 amino acids. Looked up from germline, CDR1 is MNHEY and CDR2 is SMNVEV (reference sequence). DNA of the CDR3: TGTGCCAGCAGCTCGTGGGGCGCCGGCTACACCTTC. This encodes CASSSWGAGYTF.

This clone has a handful of counts. This chain links TRBV10-3 with TRBJ1-1; 8 nucleotides align to TRBD1. The CDR3 is 17 amino acids. With V trimmed by 6 bases and J by 4 bases, 16 bases remained unmatched. Germline lookup yields CDR1 ENHRY and CDR2 SYGVKD. The CDR3 is CAISGTEAGGVATEAFF. DNA of the CDR3: TGTGCCATCAGCGGGACCGAAGCAGGGGGCGTCGCCACTGAAGCTTTCTTT.

V usage is TRBV19 and J usage is TRBJ2-1; TRBD1 agrees at 7 bases. Looked up from germline, CDR1 is LNHDA and CDR2 is SQIVND (reference sequence). The CDR3 extends over 14 amino acids. V shed 3 bases, J shed 4 bases, and the junction held 3 bases outside the gene matches. The CDR3 here is CASSMRGHYNEQFF. The CDR3, as DNA: TGTGCCAGTAGTATGAGGGGGCATTACAATGAGCAGTTCTTC. Using reference TRBV19 and TRBJ2-1 for the parts outside the CDR3, the full variable domain is DGGITQSPKYLFRKEGQNVTLSCEQNLNHDAMYWYRQDPGQGLRLIYYSQIVNDFQKGDIAEGYSVSREKKESFPLTVTSAQKNPTAFYLCASSMRGHYNEQFFGPGTRLTVL.

This chain links TRBV5-1 with TRBJ2-4; D ambiguous. The CDR3 runs to 13 residues. V lost 5 bases and J 7 bases, leaving 13 bases between the germline ends. Germline V gene lookup returns CDR1 SGHRS and CDR2 YFSETQ. In DNA form, the CDR3 reads TGCGCCAGCAGATATGGAGACGGGAACATTCAGTACTTC. Translation: CASRYGDGNIQYF. Full variable domain (outside the CDR3, taken from reference TRBV5-1 and TRBJ2-4): KAGVTQTPRYLIKTRGQQVTLSCSPISGHRSVSWYQQTPGQGLQFLFEYFSETQRNKGNFPGRFSGRQFSNSRSEMNVSTLELGDSALYLCASRYGDGNIQYFGAGTRLSVL.

This clone was counted a few times. This rearrangement joins TRBV15 to TRBJ2-1, with 7 bases lining up with TRBD2. V lost 5 bases and J lost 5; bases outside the gene matches: 6. There are 14 residues in the CDR3. From germline, CDR1 is LNHNV and CDR2 YYDKDF (reference sequence). CDR3 DNA sequence: TGTGCCACCAGCTCACGGGACTACAACAATGAGCAGTTCTTC. Its translation: CATSSRDYNNEQFF.

Only a few counts were recorded for this clone. J is TRBJ2-1 and V is TRBV2; 8 bases agree with TRBD2. This CDR3 has 14 residues. Germline CDR1 reads SNHLY; CDR2 reads FYNNEI. The trim removed 6 bases at V and 8 bases at J, leaving 9 bases unmatched. The CDR3 coding sequence is TGTGCCAGCAGCGGGGGGGGAAGGGCCTATGAGCAGTTCTTC. Translating it yields CASSGGGRAYEQFF.

This clone has a single count. The chain links TRBV3-1 (or the pseudogene TRBV3-2) to TRBJ1-3; perhaps TRBD1 as D (5 bases). The CDR3 sequence is 14 residues long. Trimming shortened V by 5 bases and J by 3 bases, and 11 bases separated the two germline ends. Germline V gives CDR1 LGHDT, CDR2 YNNKEL (reference sequence). CDR3: CASSRGNYGNTIYF. The CDR3 DNA reads as TGTGCCAGCAGCAGGGGTAATTATGGAAACACCATATATTTT.

The chain is built from TRBV30 and TRBJ1-4; D is ambiguous. Between the trimmed V and J ends, which lost 0 bases and 7 bases, there was a span of 12 bases. The CDR3 runs to 14 residues. The germline V gene encodes CDR1 GTSNPN and CDR2 SVGIG (reference sequence). The CDR3 is CAWSVAEGPEKLFF. The CDR3 DNA follows: TGTGCCTGGAGTGTAGCGGAAGGGCCTGAAAAACTGTTTTTT.

Worth noting for this clone: This specimen includes other DNA sequences encoding the same CDR3. This chain joins TRBV18 and TRBJ2-7, with 11 bases identical to TRBD1. J lost 3 bases, V lost 6 bases, and 4 bases had no gene match. Germline V gene lookup returns CDR1 KGHSH and CDR2 LQKENI. The CDR3 contains 14 residues. In DNA form, the CDR3 reads TGTGCCAGCTCGCCCGGGACAGGGGGCTACGAGCAGTACTTC. Protein: CASSPGTGGYEQYF.

This chain links TRBV4-2 with TRBJ2-1, with a tentative D call TRBD2 (5 bases). The CDR3 spans 13 residues. V lost 0 bases and J lost 6, with 6 bases in between. The germline gives CDR1 LGHNA, CDR2 YNFKEQ. CDR3 bases: TGTGCCAGCAGCCAAGAGGAGGTCAATGAGCAGTTCTTC. It codes for CASSQEEVNEQFF.

The rearrangement links TRBV5-1 to TRBJ2-7, with 8 bases matching TRBD1. The trim removed 1 base at V and 4 bases at J, leaving 1 base unmatched. Per the germline V gene, CDR1 is SGHRS and CDR2 is YFSETQ. The CDR3 sequence is 13 residues long. The CDR3 spells CASSLTGGYEQYF. The CDR3 bases are TGCGCCAGCAGCTTGACAGGGGGGTACGAGCAGTACTTC.

The genes are TRBV2 and TRBJ2-2; D may be TRBD2 (7 bases). V gave up 4 bases and J gave up 4 bases, with 16 bases separating them. Germline V gene lookup returns CDR1 SNHLY and CDR2 FYNNEI. CDR3 length: 16 residues. The CDR3 DNA is TGTGCCAGCAGTGTTGGGGGGCTAGCGGCCACCGGGGAGCTGTTTTTT. Translation: CASSVGGLAATGELFF.

CDR3 DNA sequence: TGTGCCAGCAGCCCGTCCATGGCGGGAATATTTAATGAGCAGTTCTTC. This gives the protein CASSPSMAGIFNEQFF. The chain joins TRBV7-8 to TRBJ2-1; TRBD2 is a possible D gene (6 bases). CDR1 is SGHVS, CDR2 FQNEAQ, per germline. Trimming removed 5 bases at V and 7 bases at J, with 21 bases between. The CDR3 runs to 16 residues.

This sequence joins TRBV7-2 and TRBJ1-1; 8 bases match TRBD1. CDR1 is SGHTA, CDR2 FQGNSA, per germline. This CDR3 is 13 amino acids long. J gave up 5 bases and V 6 bases, and 5 bases lay outside the gene matches. The CDR3 nucleotides read TGTGCCAGCAGGTTGACAGGGGTTACTGAAGCTTTCTTT. It specifies CASRLTGVTEAFF.

The chain joins TRBV28 to TRBJ1-2; unclear D gene. CDR1 is MDHEN and CDR2 is SYDVKM in the germline V gene. V was pared by 3 bases and J by 2 bases, with 7 bases between. The CDR3 is 13 amino acids. CDR3 in amino acids: CASSFGQNYGYTF. CDR3 in DNA: TGTGCCAGCAGTTTTGGGCAGAACTATGGCTACACCTTC.

J is TRBJ2-7 and V is TRBV2, with 8 nucleotides matching TRBD2. The CDR3 loop spans 14 amino acids. Per the germline V gene, CDR1 is SNHLY and CDR2 is FYNNEI. V shed 7 bases and J 6 bases; nucleotides not matched to a gene: 11. The CDR3 coding sequence is TGTGCCAGCATGATAGGAGCGGGGGTAGGCGAGCAGTACTTC. Translated: CASMIGAGVGEQYF.

This clone was observed at least ten times. The chain employs TRBV19 and TRBJ1-1, with a weak D call TRBD1 (6 bases). Between the trimmed V and J ends, which lost 7 bases and 5 bases, there was a span of 11 bases. This CDR3 contains 12 residues. Germline values: CDR1 LNHDA, CDR2 SQIVND (reference sequence). CDR3 sequence reads: CASKRGLTEAFF. DNA for the CDR3: TGTGCCAGTAAGCGGGGGCTAACTGAAGCTTTCTTT.

The V and J genes are TRBV11-1 and TRBJ2-7; D is perhaps TRBD1 (6 bases). Germline V CDR1 and CDR2: SGHAT, FQDESV (reference sequence). CDR3 length equals 13 residues. The V and J ends lost 8 bases and 2 bases respectively, with 13 bases between them. CDR3 in amino acids: CASGPRGAYEQYF. The CDR3 region has the DNA TGTGCCAGCGGCCCCAGGGGAGCCTACGAGCAGTACTTC. Together with reference TRBV11-1 and TRBJ2-7, the CDR3 gives the full variable domain: EAEVAQSPRYKITEKSQAVAFWCDPISGHATLYWYRQILGQGPELLVQFQDESVVDDSQLPKDRFSAERLKGVDSTLKIQPAELGDSAMYLCASGPRGAYEQYFGPGTRLTVT.

The V and J genes are TRBV2 and TRBJ2-3, with 14 bases aligning to TRBD2. CDR1 is SNHLY, CDR2 FYNNEI, per germline. V dropped 6 bases and J dropped 4; count of bases not matched to a gene: 3. There are 15 residues in the CDR3. The CDR3 bases are TGTGCCAGCAGGAGACTAGCGGGAGGGCCAGATACGCAGTATTTT. Translation: CASRRLAGGPDTQYF.

V usage is TRBV9 and J usage is TRBJ2-5; tentatively, D is TRBD1 (5 bases). The germline V gene encodes CDR1 SGDLS and CDR2 YYNGEE. This CDR3 spans 13 amino acids. V shed 4 bases and J shed 5 bases, with 12 bases lying between them. The CDR3 here is CASSPGHAETQYF. The DNA of the CDR3 is TGTGCCAGCAGCCCCGGACACGCTGAGACCCAGTACTTC.

This chain links TRBV14 with TRBJ1-1; TRBD1 might be the D (5 bases). CDR3 length: 14 amino acids. Between the trimmed V and J ends, which lost 1 base and 4 bases, there was a span of 10 bases. In germline, CDR1 is SGHDN, CDR2 FVKESK. The CDR3: CASSQVDGGTEAFF. CDR3 nucleotides: TGTGCCAGCAGCCAAGTAGACGGGGGCACTGAAGCTTTCTTT.

The V gene is TRBV2, the J gene TRBJ2-2; D is unresolved. CDR3 length equals 13 residues. Between the trimmed V and J ends, which lost 4 bases and 4 bases, there was a span of 7 bases. Germline-derived CDR1 and CDR2 are SNHLY and FYNNEI. The CDR3 reads CASSAFGTGELFF. DNA for the CDR3: TGTGCCAGCAGTGCCTTCGGCACCGGGGAGCTGTTTTTT.

This clone occurred a few times. The J gene is TRBJ1-3, the V gene TRBV10-1; possibly TRBD1 for D (6 bases). Germline CDR1 reads WNHNN; CDR2 reads SYGVQD (reference sequence). The CDR3 runs to 14 residues. The V and J ends lost 6 bases and 3 bases respectively, with 12 bases between them. The CDR3 DNA follows: TGCGCCAGCAGCGCCGGGACACTTGGAAACACCATATATTTT. Translating gives CASSAGTLGNTIYF.

The J gene is TRBJ2-7, the V gene TRBV5-5; D possibly corresponds to TRBD1 (5 bases). CDR3 length: 12 amino acids. Trimming stripped 3 bases from V and 3 bases from J, with 7 bases between. From germline, CDR1 is SGHKS and CDR2 YYEKEE (reference sequence). CDR3 protein: CASSSQGYEQYF. The CDR3 DNA reads TGTGCCAGCAGCTCGCAGGGCTACGAGCAGTACTTC.

The chain is built from TRBV6-6 and TRBJ2-7; 8 nucleotides match TRBD1. Germline assignment: CDR1 MNHNY and CDR2 SVGAGI (reference sequence). The CDR3 extends over 12 amino acids. Trimming took 11 bases from V and 2 from J; bases not matched to a gene: 5. The DNA for the CDR3 is TGTGCCGGAGGGACAGGAACCTACGAGCAGTACTTC. Translated: CAGGTGTYEQYF.